Included here is one T cell receptor (beta chain) sequence, with context. Its antigen has not been determined. Per-nucleotide qualities are absent, and no much larger clonotype sits a single base away. CDR1 and CDR2 were assigned from the germline V gene as MNHEY and SVGEGT. Its CDR3 holds 12 amino acids, cysteine through phenylalanine. The retained sequence is limited to the CDR3, 36 bases, with the frame set at the first base. The junction shows trimming of 4 bases on V and 10 bases on J, plus 11 bases between the germline ends. The data belong to a study of regulatory T cells in long-lasting Graves disease (dated by TCRdb to the early 2020s). A note on the overall study: In the newly diagnosed Graves' disease group, patients had been taking antithyroid drugs for less than 3 months. Persistent Graves' disease patients were compared with newly diagnosed Graves' disease patients by peripheral blood TCR sequencing and RNA sequencing. The study took place in China and was registered as a clinical trial. A total of some 33 samples were covered by TCR sequencing, comprising around 13 persistent and approximately 20 newly diagnosed Graves' disease patients. What the authors observed across the whole study: Persistent disease showed preferential use of TRBV28, TRBJ1-2 and TRBJ2-5, whereas newly diagnosed disease favored TRBV20-1 and TRBJ2-1. Persistent Graves' disease patients showed lower TCR Shannon entropy and fewer highly expanded clones than newly diagnosed patients, suggesting clonal expansion. Peripheral blood alone was examined, since thyroid tissue, which constituted the primary lesion, could not be accessed. Only the TCR beta chain was sequenced and analyzed. The small sample size was acknowledged by the authors as a limitation that may reduce accuracy. Patients with persistent disease shared more public clonotypes (roughly 2,900) than newly diagnosed patients did (approximately 990).

Libraries were prepared through multiplex PCR. The instrument given in TCRdb is Illumina HiSeq 4000. TCR beta libraries were built with iRepertoire HTBI primers and Arm-PCR amplification of CDR3 regions. PCR products were gel purified before sequencing. On the authors' methods: Gene usage analysis of CDR3 amino acid clonotypes used the 62 TRBV and about 14 TRBJ segments found across samples. Filtered high-quality paired reads were merged into contigs using COPE and FqMerger. Contigs were aligned with BLAST to IMGT TRBV, TRBD and TRBJ reference genes, and CDR3 was defined per IMGT. Any clonotype with a frequency above 0.1% was classified as a highly expanded clone. Shannon entropy was used to measure repertoire diversity, and the Gini coefficient was used to measure V-J evenness. A clonotype was considered public if more than one individual shared it. TCRdb cleaned the public reads at Q25 with fastp, built clones with MiXCR and kept in-frame beta chains. Here each entry gathers all rows of one CDR3 protein and keeps the most common genes and DNA. The authors' filters were not applied to this entry. The sample has roughly 440,000 distinct CDR3 sequences on record, roughly 15% of them singletons. 20% to 25% of the sample lies in the top ten.

What this sample's time point label stands for: newly diagnosed GD, antithyroid drugs for less than 3 months. For both TCR sequencing and RNA sequencing, RNA was extracted from PBMCs in TRIzol. The diagnosis of Graves' disease was made according to American Thyroid Association guidelines. The patients came from an endocrinology department in Xi'an, China. Each patient gave around 9.2 milliliters of peripheral blood, collected in an EDTA anticoagulant tube. Ficoll Paque Plus density gradient separation was used to isolate PBMCs, and no additional T cell sorting was done. An Agilent 2100 Bioanalyzer and agarose gel were used to assess RNA quality, and a NanoDrop 2000 was used to measure RNA concentration. These data are also associated with another study on T cells in Graves' hyperthyroidism and ophthalmopathy. The second study also describes: Stable Graves' hyperthyroidism was defined as no progression to ophthalmopathy during 18 months of follow-up. Hyperthyroidism patients were aged 18 to 65 years and newly diagnosed, with disease duration of less than 2 months. The study excluded patients with uncontrolled infections, other autoimmune diseases, pregnancy or lactation. Diagnoses were established on the basis of clinical symptoms, serum thyroxine and TRAb, thyroid ultrasound, and orbital computed tomography. A first-round RT-PCR of the TCR CDR3 used the HTBI primer set with the Qiagen OneStep RT-PCR kit. Most expanded thyroid clonotypes (frequency above 0.001) were also found in blood, which suggests that blood repertoires may mirror thyroid immune responses. A 13 V-J signature model separated ophthalmopathy from stable hyperthyroidism, with about 90% sensitivity and approximately 81% specificity in cross-validation and 80%/75% in testing. In validation, progression to ophthalmopathy was predicted by the model with 70% to 71% sensitivity and approximately 78% specificity, a median of around 6.5 months before onset. TCR V-J signatures able to tell the groups apart were searched for in a discovery cohort of 100 patients, of whom around 43 had Graves' ophthalmopathy and 55 to 65 had stable Graves' hyperthyroidism. Prospective prediction of ophthalmopathy was tested in an independent validation cohort of approximately 18 hyperthyroidism patients and 17 patients who later progressed to ophthalmopathy. The approximately 90 discovery patients were divided at random into training and test sets in a 7:3 ratio. The study also compared thyroid tissue and blood T-cell repertoires from about six Graves' hyperthyroidism patients. Following sampling, methimazole starting at 30 mg daily was given to hyperthyroidism patients, and high-dose intravenous methylprednisolone was given to ophthalmopathy patients. A second multiplex PCR round built the libraries, followed by size selection and purification. Paired-end sequencing of the libraries was performed with 100 bp reads on an Illumina HiSeq2000. SOAPnuke was used to process the raw data, removing reads that contained adapters or uncalled bases, had a mean Phred below 15, or lacked an exact match to the constant primer or identifier. High-quality paired reads were merged with COPE v1.2.5, and unique nucleotide sequences were defined as clonotypes. MiTCR v1.1 was used to align the clonotypes against IMGT TRBV, TRBD and TRBJ reference segments. Analysis was restricted to V-J combinations with a frequency above 0.0001, which covered roughly 99% of repertoires. A TCS score was defined as the ratio of F50 (clonal expansion) to E x V (chaos), with BLOSUM62-based TCRdist applied between CDR3 peptides within each V-J. Welch's t-statistics and random forest reduced roughly 540 V-J features to roughly 13, which were used in a naive Bayes classifier (R e1071). No statistical method was used to fix the sample size in advance, and group allocation was not hidden from the investigators. TCR Vbeta CDR3 sequencing of fewer than 150 peripheral blood samples (fewer than 45 ophthalmopathy, under 80 hyperthyroidism and around 17 progressor patients) is reported in the paper.

The sample here was peripheral blood mononuclear cells (PBMCs), taken at new diagnosis, from a patient treated with antithyroid drugs. The TCR was taken from a woman between 18 and 30 years old with Graves disease. Donor details come from another sample of the same person, matched by shared clones. The rearrangement combines TRBV6-2 or TRBV6-3 with TRBJ2-1, with the D gene not confidently named. The DNA sequence is TGTGCCAGCAGTTCCATTCCCCCCGAGCAGTTCTTC. Translation gives CASSSIPPEQFF.